The entry that follows covers one T cell receptor (beta chain) sequence. In this sample, this clonotype turned up many times. Its binding antigen is unknown. The sample holds no much larger clone one base away, and base qualities are not on file. This sample was taken from a study of T-cell reconstitution after alpha-beta-depleted transplantation in children listed by TCRdb under 2016. In terms of the full investigation: The study quantitatively tracked T-cell immune reconstitution after TCRalphabeta/CD19-depleted allogeneic hematopoietic cell transplantation in children using TCR repertoire profiling.

Spanning cysteine to phenylalanine, the CDR3 consists of 14 amino acids. The kept DNA is CDR3 alone, 42 bases in frame from the first base. V drops 5 bases and J drops 6 bases, leaving 15 bases in between. Libraries were constructed by PCR. The reads were generated on an Illumina HiSeq 2500. TCR libraries were prepared with molecular barcoding, using unique molecular identifiers to normalize TCRbeta repertoire quantification. TCRdb ran its own pipeline on the public reads, namely fastp trimming at Q25 and MiXCR clone calling, and kept in-frame beta chains. Records with the same CDR3 protein are collapsed into one entry carrying the most frequent genes and DNA. This sample is represented by roughly 89,000 distinct CDR3 sequences; 12% of them were singletons. The ten largest clonotypes hold more than 11% of the sample.

The origin of this receptor is a human donor who donated a stem cell graft to a child with inherited bone marrow failure. The chain couples TRBV12-3 or TRBV12-4 to TRBJ2-3; TRBD2 could be the D gene, as 6 bases match. The material was PBMCs from the stem cell graft donor, obtained from the stem cell graft. The nucleotide sequence reads as follows: TGTGCCAGCAGTCTACGGGGAGGCCGGGATACGCAGTATTTT. It specifies CASSLRGGRDTQYF.